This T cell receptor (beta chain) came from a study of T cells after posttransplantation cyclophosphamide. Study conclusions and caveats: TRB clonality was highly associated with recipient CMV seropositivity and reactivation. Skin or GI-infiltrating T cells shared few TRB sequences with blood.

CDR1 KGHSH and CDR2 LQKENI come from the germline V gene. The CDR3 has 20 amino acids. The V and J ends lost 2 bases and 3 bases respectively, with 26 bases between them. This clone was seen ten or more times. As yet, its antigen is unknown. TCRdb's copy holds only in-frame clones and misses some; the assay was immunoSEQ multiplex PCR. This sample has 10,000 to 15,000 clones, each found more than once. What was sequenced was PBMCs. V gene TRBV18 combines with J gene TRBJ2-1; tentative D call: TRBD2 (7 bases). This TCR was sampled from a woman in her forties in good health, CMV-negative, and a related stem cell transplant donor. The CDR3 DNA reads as TGTGCCAGCTCACCATTTGGGGGGTCCCGGGGGCTAGCGGTCTACAATGAGCAGTTCTTC. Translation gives CASSPFGGSRGLAVYNEQFF.